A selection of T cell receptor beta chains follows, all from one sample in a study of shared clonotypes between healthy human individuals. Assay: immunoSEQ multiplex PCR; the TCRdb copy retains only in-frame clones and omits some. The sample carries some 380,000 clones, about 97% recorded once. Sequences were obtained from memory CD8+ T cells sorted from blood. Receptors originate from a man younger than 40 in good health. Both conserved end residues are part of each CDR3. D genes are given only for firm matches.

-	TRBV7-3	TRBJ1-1	TGTGCCAGCAGCCTTGAGGGGAACACTGAAGCTTTCTTT	CASSLEGNTEAFF
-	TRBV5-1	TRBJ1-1	TGCGCCAGCATGGGGGGGACGAACACTGAAGCTTTCTTT	CASMGGTNTEAFF
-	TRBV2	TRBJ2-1	TGTGCCAGCAGTGCCGAGACTAGCTCCTACAATGAGCAGTTCTTC	CASSAETSSYNEQFF
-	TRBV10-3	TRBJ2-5	TGTGCCATCAGTGGGGGCGTTCAAGAGACCCAGTACTTC	CAISGGVQETQYF
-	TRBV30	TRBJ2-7	TGTGCCTGGAGTGTACGTGTCCTCTCCGAGCAGTACTTC	CAWSVRVLSEQYF
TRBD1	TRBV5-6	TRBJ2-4	TGTGCCAGCAGCTTGACGGGACAGGGAAACATTCAGTACTTC	CASSLTGQGNIQYF
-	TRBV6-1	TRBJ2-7	TGTGCCAGCAGTGAAGTTCCGCGTATTGGATTGGGGAAGCAGTACTTC	CASSEVPRIGLGKQYF
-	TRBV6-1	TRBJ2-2	TGTGCCAGCAGTTTCAACACCGGGGAGCTGTTTTTT	CASSFNTGELFF
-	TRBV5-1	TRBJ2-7	TGCGCCAGCAGGAGAGTCCCTTTTGGGGGCCAAGACTCCTACGAGCAGTACTTC	CASRRVPFGGQDSYEQYF
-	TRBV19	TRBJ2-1	TGTGCCAGTAGCGGTATAGAAATGATGGGCAATGAGCAGTTCTTC	CASSGIEMMGNEQFF
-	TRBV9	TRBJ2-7	TGTGCCAGCAGCCGATCAGGGTTGGGCTACGAGCAGTACTTC	CASSRSGLGYEQYF
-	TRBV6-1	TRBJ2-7	TGTGCCAGCAGTGAAGGCCAACTGCAAAACTACGAGCAGTACTTC	CASSEGQLQNYEQYF
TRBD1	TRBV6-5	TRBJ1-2	TGTGCCAGCAGTTATGGACAGGGGGACTATGGCTACACCTTC	CASSYGQGDYGYTF
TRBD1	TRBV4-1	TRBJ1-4	TGCGCCAGCAGCCAACCGAAATCAGGGGGAAACAGGATCGAAAATGAAAAACTGTTTTTT	CASSQPKSGGNRIENEKLFF